This entry concerns a single T cell receptor (beta chain). The antigen is undetermined. The data were obtained in a study of B cell selection in AIRE deficiency. Per the germline V gene, CDR1 is SGHAT and CDR2 is FQNNGV. The CDR3 loop spans 15 amino acids. Trimming shortened V by 0 bases and J by 11 bases, and 17 bases separated the two germline ends. TCRdb's copy holds only in-frame clones and misses some; the assay was immunoSEQ multiplex PCR. Of roughly 24,000 clones listed, approximately 96% are singletons. CD4+CD127+ cells were sorted as the conventional CD4 T cells. Control samples were from healthy, unrelated donors. Study observations and caveats: Shared Treg sequences were biased toward short CDR3s with few non-templated nucleotide insertions. With only TCRbeta sequenced, about 37% of shared healthy Treg sequences overlapped Tconv. Of about 4,000 shared Treg TCRbeta sequences, over 25% were healthy-only, more than 7.5% patient-only.

This receptor was taken from a human donor in good health. The specimen sequenced was CD4+CD127+ conventional T cells sorted from PBMCs. V usage is TRBV11-2 and J usage is TRBJ1-5, with no clear D. The CDR3 region has the DNA TGTGCCAGCAGCTTAGATCCGTCAGATGGGGTAGCCCAGCATTTT. Translating gives CASSLDPSDGVAQHF.